This is a list of T cell receptor beta chains from one sample in a study of regulatory T cells in long-lasting Graves disease. TCRdb processed the multiplex PCR reads anew with MiXCR; each CDR3 protein has one entry. Seen here are some 230,000 distinct CDR3 sequences, around 17% observed once, and the top ten hold around 20%. The starting material was peripheral blood mononuclear cells (PBMCs), obtained at new diagnosis, from a patient treated with antithyroid drugs. These receptor sequences come from a female donor with Graves disease. The CDR3 runs from the conserved cysteine through the conserved F or W. A D gene is named only where the DNA matches it firmly. Clone sizes are given selectively: once, few, many, or a class where the clone is expanded.

CDR3 protein: CSAREPNSNQPQHF
CDR3 DNA: TGCAGTGCTAGAGAACCTAATAGCAATCAGCCCCAGCATTTT
D gene: NA
V gene: TRBV20-1
J gene: TRBJ1-5
clone size: many

CDR3 protein: CASSSGGTSGTGTQYF
CDR3 DNA: TGTGCCAGCAGCTCTGGCGGGACTAGCGGGACAGGTACGCAGTATTTT
D gene: TRBD2
V gene: TRBV7-2
J gene: TRBJ2-3
clone size: NA

CDR3 protein: CASGTSGLYEQYF
CDR3 DNA: TGTGCCAGCGGGACTAGCGGGCTCTACGAGCAGTACTTC
D gene: TRBD2
V gene: TRBV12-3/TRBV12-4
J gene: TRBJ2-7
clone size: NA

CDR3 protein: CASSFSRWGSNQPQHF
CDR3 DNA: TGTGCCAGCAGCTTTTCGCGTTGGGGTAGCAATCAGCCCCAGCATTTT
D gene: NA
V gene: TRBV7-8
J gene: TRBJ1-5
clone size: many

CDR3 protein: CATSGSNEKLFF
CDR3 DNA: TGTGCCACCTCTGGGTCCAATGAAAAACTGTTTTTT
D gene: NA
V gene: TRBV12-3/TRBV12-4
J gene: TRBJ1-4
clone size: many

CDR3 protein: CAISRTSVVRDTGELFF
CDR3 DNA: TGTGCCATCAGCCGGACTAGCGTTGTTCGCGACACCGGGGAGCTGTTTTTT
D gene: TRBD2
V gene: TRBV10-3
J gene: TRBJ2-2
clone size: many

CDR3 protein: CASGEQVYQPQHF
CDR3 DNA: TGTGCCAGCGGGGAACAGGTGTATCAGCCCCAGCATTTT
D gene: NA
V gene: TRBV2
J gene: TRBJ1-5
clone size: many

CDR3 protein: CAWRGQFQETQYF
CDR3 DNA: TGTGCCTGGAGGGGCCAGTTCCAAGAGACCCAGTACTTC
D gene: NA
V gene: TRBV30
J gene: TRBJ2-5
clone size: many

CDR3 protein: CATSRGAGNTIYF
CDR3 DNA: TGTGCCACCAGTAGGGGTGCTGGAAACACCATATATTTT
D gene: NA
V gene: TRBV24-1
J gene: TRBJ1-3
clone size: many

CDR3 protein: CSAPPARAGGRLGETQYF
CDR3 DNA: TGCAGTGCCCCTCCCGCGCGAGCGGGAGGGCGTCTGGGAGAGACCCAGTACTTC
D gene: TRBD2
V gene: TRBV20-1
J gene: TRBJ2-5
clone size: many

CDR3 protein: CASSPDSTGTGTYGYTF
CDR3 DNA: TGCGCCAGCAGCCCGGACTCAACCGGGACAGGGACCTATGGCTACACCTTC
D gene: TRBD1
V gene: TRBV5-1
J gene: TRBJ1-2
clone size: many

CDR3 protein: CASSDLNTEAFF
CDR3 DNA: TGTGCCAGCAGTGATCTGAACACTGAAGCTTTCTTT
D gene: NA
V gene: TRBV6-1
J gene: TRBJ1-1
clone size: many

CDR3 protein: CASSRAGATEAFF
CDR3 DNA: TGTGCCAGCAGCCGAGCGGGGGCCACTGAAGCTTTCTTT
D gene: NA
V gene: TRBV5-1
J gene: TRBJ1-1
clone size: many

CDR3 protein: CASSSWTPSHEQFF
CDR3 DNA: TGTGCCAGCAGCTCGTGGACCCCAAGCCATGAGCAGTTCTTC
D gene: NA
V gene: TRBV7-9
J gene: TRBJ2-1
clone size: many

CDR3 protein: CASKNGRESYEQYF
CDR3 DNA: TGTGCCAGCAAAAACGGGAGGGAATCCTACGAGCAGTACTTC
D gene: TRBD2
V gene: TRBV27
J gene: TRBJ2-7
clone size: many

CDR3 protein: CAWSVSSGLHSTDTQYF
CDR3 DNA: TGTGCCTGGAGTGTGTCTAGCGGACTGCACAGCACAGATACGCAGTATTTT
D gene: TRBD2
V gene: TRBV30
J gene: TRBJ2-3
clone size: many

CDR3 protein: CASSRTGGQPQHF
CDR3 DNA: TGTGCCAGCAGCAGGACAGGGGGTCAGCCCCAGCATTTT
D gene: TRBD1
V gene: TRBV5-5
J gene: TRBJ1-5
clone size: NA

CDR3 protein: CSASLAGGPETQYF
CDR3 DNA: TGCAGTGCTAGTCTCGCGGGAGGGCCCGAGACCCAGTACTTC
D gene: TRBD2
V gene: TRBV20-1
J gene: TRBJ2-5
clone size: few

CDR3 protein: CASSATGTSGSGELFF
CDR3 DNA: TGTGCCAGCAGCGCGACCGGGACTAGCGGTTCCGGGGAGCTGTTTTTT
D gene: TRBD2
V gene: TRBV11-2
J gene: TRBJ2-2
clone size: many

CDR3 protein: CASSIGGTGPNEQFF
CDR3 DNA: TGTGCCAGTAGTATCGGTGGGACAGGCCCCAATGAGCAGTTCTTC
D gene: TRBD1
V gene: TRBV19
J gene: TRBJ2-1
clone size: many

CDR3 protein: CASRDIAGGGETQYF
CDR3 DNA: TGTGCCAGCAGAGACATAGCGGGAGGGGGAGAGACCCAGTACTTC
D gene: TRBD2
V gene: TRBV28
J gene: TRBJ2-5
clone size: NA

CDR3 protein: CASSQVTGTGSGYTF
CDR3 DNA: TGTGCCAGCAGCCAAGTAACCGGGACAGGGAGTGGCTACACCTTC
D gene: TRBD1
V gene: TRBV3-1
J gene: TRBJ1-2
clone size: many

CDR3 protein: CASSYGTSDTDTQYF
CDR3 DNA: TGTGCCAGCAGTTACGGGACTAGCGACACAGATACGCAGTATTTT
D gene: TRBD2
V gene: TRBV6-9
J gene: TRBJ2-3
clone size: many

CDR3 protein: CASSIQGFGTEAFF
CDR3 DNA: TGTGCCAGCAGCATACAGGGCTTTGGCACTGAAGCTTTCTTT
D gene: NA
V gene: TRBV5-8
J gene: TRBJ1-1
clone size: many

CDR3 protein: CASSSDRGIYEQYF
CDR3 DNA: TGTGCCAGCTCATCGGACAGGGGGATCTACGAGCAGTACTTC
D gene: TRBD1
V gene: TRBV18
J gene: TRBJ2-7
clone size: many

CDR3 protein: CASSPVPSGWTDTQYF
CDR3 DNA: TGTGCCAGCTCACCAGTGCCGTCGGGTTGGACAGATACGCAGTATTTT
D gene: NA
V gene: TRBV18
J gene: TRBJ2-3
clone size: many

CDR3 protein: CASSYAGGDLRTQYF
CDR3 DNA: TGTGCCAGCAGTTACGCGGGGGGGGACCTCAGGACCCAGTACTTC
D gene: TRBD2
V gene: TRBV6-5
J gene: TRBJ2-5
clone size: many

CDR3 protein: CASSSPTANSPLHF
CDR3 DNA: TGTGCCAGCAGTTCCCCGACTGCAAATTCACCCCTCCACTTT
D gene: NA
V gene: TRBV27
J gene: TRBJ1-6
clone size: many

CDR3 protein: CASSETSGGDTQYF
CDR3 DNA: TGTGCCAGCAGTGAGACTAGCGGTGGGGATACGCAGTATTTT
D gene: TRBD2
V gene: TRBV2
J gene: TRBJ2-3
clone size: NA

CDR3 protein: CASSRGQHGYEQYF
CDR3 DNA: TGTGCCAGCTCTCGCGGGCAACATGGATACGAGCAGTACTTC
D gene: NA
V gene: TRBV18
J gene: TRBJ2-7
clone size: many

CDR3 protein: CASSLIAEETQYF
CDR3 DNA: TGTGCCAGCAGCTTGATTGCAGAAGAGACCCAGTACTTC
D gene: NA
V gene: TRBV11-1
J gene: TRBJ2-5
clone size: once

CDR3 protein: CASSLGAVNEKLFF
CDR3 DNA: TGTGCCAGCAGCTTAGGGGCCGTGAATGAAAAACTGTTTTTT
D gene: NA
V gene: TRBV7-8
J gene: TRBJ1-4
clone size: many

CDR3 protein: CASSLGYAGELFF
CDR3 DNA: TGTGCCAGCAGCTTAGGGTACGCCGGGGAGCTGTTTTTT
D gene: NA
V gene: TRBV7-3
J gene: TRBJ2-2
clone size: many

CDR3 protein: CASRGTGANYGYTF
CDR3 DNA: TGTGCCAGCAGGGGTACAGGAGCTAACTATGGCTACACCTTC
D gene: NA
V gene: TRBV6-1
J gene: TRBJ1-2
clone size: many

CDR3 protein: CATSREASGQETQYF
CDR3 DNA: TGTGCCACCAGCAGAGAGGCTAGTGGCCAAGAGACCCAGTACTTC
D gene: NA
V gene: TRBV15
J gene: TRBJ2-5
clone size: many

CDR3 protein: CASSLGLAGRETQYF
CDR3 DNA: TGTGCCAGCAGCCTCGGACTAGCGGGGAGGGAGACCCAGTACTTC
D gene: TRBD2
V gene: TRBV7-9
J gene: TRBJ2-5
clone size: few

CDR3 protein: CASSSQVRGFYEQYF
CDR3 DNA: TGTGCCAGCAGCTCCCAGGTCAGGGGGTTCTACGAGCAGTACTTC
D gene: TRBD1
V gene: TRBV7-9
J gene: TRBJ2-7
clone size: few

CDR3 protein: CASSQPIGGRASRAGELFF
CDR3 DNA: TGCGCCAGCAGCCAACCGATCGGCGGGAGGGCCTCCCGGGCCGGGGAGCTGTTTTTT
D gene: TRBD2
V gene: TRBV4-1
J gene: TRBJ2-2
clone size: NA

CDR3 protein: CAWTPGLNSGNTIYF
CDR3 DNA: TGTGCCTGGACCCCTGGGCTGAACTCTGGAAACACCATATATTTT
D gene: NA
V gene: TRBV30
J gene: TRBJ1-3
clone size: many

CDR3 protein: CATAPMPYSPYNEQFF
CDR3 DNA: TGTGCTACAGCCCCGATGCCTTACTCCCCCTACAATGAGCAGTTCTTC
D gene: NA
V gene: TRBV12-5
J gene: TRBJ2-1
clone size: many

CDR3 protein: CSAPRGLAGGPSTDTQYF
CDR3 DNA: TGCAGTGCTCCGAGGGGACTAGCGGGAGGACCAAGCACAGATACGCAGTATTTT
D gene: TRBD2
V gene: TRBV20-1
J gene: TRBJ2-3
clone size: many

CDR3 protein: CAISEPSPSEQFF
CDR3 DNA: TGTGCCATCAGTGAGCCTTCGCCGAGTGAGCAGTTCTTC
D gene: NA
V gene: TRBV10-3
J gene: TRBJ2-1
clone size: NA

CDR3 protein: CASSELVTAGGYTF
CDR3 DNA: TGTGCCAGCAGTGAACTGGTGACAGCTGGGGGCTACACCTTC
D gene: NA
V gene: TRBV6-2/TRBV6-3
J gene: TRBJ1-2
clone size: many

CDR3 protein: CSARQGDSPLHF
CDR3 DNA: TGCAGTGCTAGGCAGGGGGATTCACCCCTCCACTTT
D gene: TRBD1
V gene: TRBV20-1
J gene: TRBJ1-6
clone size: many

CDR3 protein: CASSPPRGGPYEQYF
CDR3 DNA: TGTGCCAGCTCCCCGCCCCGGGGGGGGCCCTACGAGCAGTACTTC
D gene: TRBD2
V gene: TRBV18
J gene: TRBJ2-7
clone size: NA